This T cell receptor (beta chain) stems from a study of OX40 agonist ivuxolimab in advanced cancers. From germline, CDR1 is SGHDT and CDR2 YYEEEE. The CDR3 loop spans 12 amino acids. Whole-study findings and limits: The average count of expanded clones was higher among CD8+ T cells than among CD4+. Clonal expansion by week 6 occurred in CD4+ and CD8+ blood T cells (at 0.1 to 3.0 mg/kg).

Worth noting for this clone: No antigen is known for it. Germline and junction disagree at one end, which may indicate a read error.

Data came from immunoSEQ multiplex PCR; TCRdb stores just in-frame clones and leaves some out. The sample shows 75,000 to 80,000 clones, about nine tenths of them seen only once. The timepoints at which blood was sampled were baseline, cycle 4 day 1, and cycle 7 day 1. The J gene is TRBJ2-7, the V gene TRBV5-6; 8 nucleotides agree with TRBD1. The clonotype was recovered from an adult with an advanced solid tumor such as melanoma, head and neck, liver or kidney cancer. Source: CD4+ or CD8+ T cells sorted from blood, taken in a trial of the OX40 agonist ivuxolimab. The CDR3: CASSLVSGGYFF. The CDR3 DNA reads as TGTGCCAGCAGCTTGGTTTCAGGGGGCTACTTCTTC.